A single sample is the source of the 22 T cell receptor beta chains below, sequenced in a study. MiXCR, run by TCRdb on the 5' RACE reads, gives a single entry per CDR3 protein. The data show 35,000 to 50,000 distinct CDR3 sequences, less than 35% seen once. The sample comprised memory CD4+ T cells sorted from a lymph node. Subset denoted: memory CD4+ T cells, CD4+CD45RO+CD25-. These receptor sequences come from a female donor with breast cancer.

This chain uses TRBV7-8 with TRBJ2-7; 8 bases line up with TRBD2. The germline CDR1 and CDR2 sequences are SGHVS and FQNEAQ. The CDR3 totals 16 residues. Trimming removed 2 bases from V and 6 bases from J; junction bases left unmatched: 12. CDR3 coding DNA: TGTGCCAGCAGCTTACCCCCGGCACGGGGGGGAGCCGAGCAGTACTTC. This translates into CASSLPPARGGAEQYF.

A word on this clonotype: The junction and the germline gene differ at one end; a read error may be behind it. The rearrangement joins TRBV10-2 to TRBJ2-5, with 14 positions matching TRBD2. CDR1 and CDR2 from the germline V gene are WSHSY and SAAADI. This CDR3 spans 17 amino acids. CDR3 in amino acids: CASSAMGLAGAGETQNF. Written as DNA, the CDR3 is TGCGCCAGCAGTGCAATGGGACTAGCGGGGGCGGGGGAGACCCAGAACTTC.

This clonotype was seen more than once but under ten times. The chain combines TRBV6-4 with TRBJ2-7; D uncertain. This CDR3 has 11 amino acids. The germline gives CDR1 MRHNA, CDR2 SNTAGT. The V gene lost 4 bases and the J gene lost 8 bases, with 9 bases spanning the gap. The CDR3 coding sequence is TGTGCCAGCAGTGTAGACAAAAAGCAGTACTTC. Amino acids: CASSVDKKQYF.

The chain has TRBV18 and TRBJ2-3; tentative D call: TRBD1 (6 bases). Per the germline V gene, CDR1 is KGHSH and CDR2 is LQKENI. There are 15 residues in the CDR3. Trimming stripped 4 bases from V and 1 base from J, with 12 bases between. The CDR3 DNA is TGTGCCAGCTCACTTACAGGGCTCGGCACAGATACGCAGTATTTT. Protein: CASSLTGLGTDTQYF. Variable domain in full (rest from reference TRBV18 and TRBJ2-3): NAGVMQNPRHLVRRRGQEARLRCSPMKGHSHVYWYRQLPEEGLKFMVYLQKENIIDESGMPKERFSAEFPKEGPSILRIQQVVRGDSAAYFCASSLTGLGTDTQYFGPGTRLTVL.

This chain's CDR3 is CASSPGASGQETQYF. Written as DNA, the CDR3 is TGTGCCAGCAGCCCTGGGGCTAGCGGGCAAGAGACCCAGTACTTC. The J gene is TRBJ2-5, the V gene TRBV12-3 or TRBV12-4; 8 nucleotides agree with TRBD2. The junction had 8 bases not matched to a gene; V was cut back by 6 bases and J by 2 bases. This CDR3 has 15 residues.

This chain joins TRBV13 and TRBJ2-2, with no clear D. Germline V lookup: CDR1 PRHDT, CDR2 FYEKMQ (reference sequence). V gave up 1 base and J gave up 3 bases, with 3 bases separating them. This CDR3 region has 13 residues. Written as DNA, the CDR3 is TGTGCCAGCAGCTTAGAGGACACCGGGGAGCTGTTTTTT. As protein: CASSLEDTGELFF.

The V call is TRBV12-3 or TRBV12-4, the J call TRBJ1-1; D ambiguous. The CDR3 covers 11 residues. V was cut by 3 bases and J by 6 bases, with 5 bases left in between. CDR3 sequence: CASSFRAEAFF. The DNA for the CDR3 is TGTGCCAGCAGTTTTAGGGCTGAAGCTTTCTTT.

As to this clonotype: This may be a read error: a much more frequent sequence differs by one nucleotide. The CDR3, as DNA: TGCGCCAGCGCCTACAGTCAGGATCAGCCCCAGCATTTT. Amino acids: CASAYSQDQPQHF. This sequence joins TRBV5-1 and TRBJ1-5; D remains unclear. The CDR3 spans 13 residues. Trimming removed 7 bases at V and 5 bases at J, with 13 bases between. Germline assignment: CDR1 SGHRS and CDR2 YFSETQ.

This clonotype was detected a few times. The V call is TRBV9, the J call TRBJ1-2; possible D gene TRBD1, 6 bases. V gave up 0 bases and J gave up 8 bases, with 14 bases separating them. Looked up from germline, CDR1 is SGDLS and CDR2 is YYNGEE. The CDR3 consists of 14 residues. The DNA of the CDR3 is TGTGCCAGCAGCGTAGGTGCAGGGGTTAGCGGCTACACCTTC. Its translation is CASSVGAGVSGYTF.

The CDR3 loop is CASSWGTVMTNTEAFF. The CDR3 bases are TGTGCCAGCAGTTGGGGGACAGTCATGACGAACACTGAAGCTTTCTTT. The chain is built from TRBV27 and TRBJ1-1; 7 bases map to TRBD1. V lost 4 bases to trimming and J lost 1 base; unmatched junction nucleotides: 9. The CDR3 is 16 residues long. Looked up from germline, CDR1 is MNHEY and CDR2 is SMNVEV (reference sequence).

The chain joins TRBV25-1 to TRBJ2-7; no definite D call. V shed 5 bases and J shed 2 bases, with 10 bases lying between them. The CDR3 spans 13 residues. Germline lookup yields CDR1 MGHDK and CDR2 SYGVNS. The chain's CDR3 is CASSIRGPYEQYF. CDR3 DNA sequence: TGTGCCAGCAGTATTCGTGGCCCCTACGAGCAGTACTTC.

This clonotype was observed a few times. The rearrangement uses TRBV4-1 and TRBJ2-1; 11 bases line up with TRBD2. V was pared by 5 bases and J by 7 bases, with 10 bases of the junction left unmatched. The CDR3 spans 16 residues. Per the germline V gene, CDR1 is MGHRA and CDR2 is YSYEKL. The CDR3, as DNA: TGCGCCAGCAGCAGAGGTACTAGCGGGAGTCTGAATGAGCAGTTCTTC. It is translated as CASSRGTSGSLNEQFF.

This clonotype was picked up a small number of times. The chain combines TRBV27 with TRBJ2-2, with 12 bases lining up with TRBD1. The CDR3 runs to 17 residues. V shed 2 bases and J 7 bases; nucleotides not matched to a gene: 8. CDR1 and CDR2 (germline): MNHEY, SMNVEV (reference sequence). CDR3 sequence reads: CASSLRPGQGAGGELFF. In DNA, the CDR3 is TGTGCCAGCAGTTTACGCCCGGGACAGGGGGCCGGCGGGGAGCTGTTTTTT.

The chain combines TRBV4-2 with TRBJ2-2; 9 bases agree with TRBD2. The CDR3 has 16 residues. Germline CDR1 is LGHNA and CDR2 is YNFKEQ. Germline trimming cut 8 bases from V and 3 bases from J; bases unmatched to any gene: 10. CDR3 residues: CASGGGRALDTGELFF. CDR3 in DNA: TGTGCCAGCGGGGGCGGGAGGGCCCTCGACACCGGGGAGCTGTTTTTT.

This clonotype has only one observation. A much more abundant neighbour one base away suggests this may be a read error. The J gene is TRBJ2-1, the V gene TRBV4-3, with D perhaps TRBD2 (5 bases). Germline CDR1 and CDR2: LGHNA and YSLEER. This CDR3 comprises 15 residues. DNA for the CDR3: TGCGACAGCAGCCAAGATGAAGCGGTCTACAATGAGCAGTTCTTC. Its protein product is CDSSQDEAVYNEQFF.

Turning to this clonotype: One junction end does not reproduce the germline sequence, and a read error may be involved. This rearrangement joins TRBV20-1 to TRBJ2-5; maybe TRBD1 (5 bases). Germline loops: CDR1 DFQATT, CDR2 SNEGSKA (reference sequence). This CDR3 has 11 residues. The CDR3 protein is CCAMGQETQYF. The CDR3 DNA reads TGCTGTGCTATGGGGCAAGAGACCCAGTATTTC.

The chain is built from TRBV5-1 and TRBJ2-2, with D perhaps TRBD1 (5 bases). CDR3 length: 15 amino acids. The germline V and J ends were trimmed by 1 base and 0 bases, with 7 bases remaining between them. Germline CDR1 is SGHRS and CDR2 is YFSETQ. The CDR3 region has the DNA TGCGCCAGCAGCTTGAGGGGTTCGAACACCGGGGAGCTGTTTTTT. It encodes CASSLRGSNTGELFF.

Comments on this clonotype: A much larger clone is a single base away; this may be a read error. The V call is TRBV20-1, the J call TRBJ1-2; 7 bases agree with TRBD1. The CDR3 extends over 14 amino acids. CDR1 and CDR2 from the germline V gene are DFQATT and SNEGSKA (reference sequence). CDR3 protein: CGARVEGANYGYTF. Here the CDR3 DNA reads TGCGGTGCTAGAGTTGAGGGGGCGAACTATGGCTACACCTTC.

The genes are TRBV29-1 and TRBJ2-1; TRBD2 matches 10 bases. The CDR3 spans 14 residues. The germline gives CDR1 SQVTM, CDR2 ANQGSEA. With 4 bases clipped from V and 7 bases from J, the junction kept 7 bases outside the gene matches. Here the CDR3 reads CSVGGTSVMNEQFF. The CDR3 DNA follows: TGCAGCGTTGGAGGGACTAGCGTGATGAATGAGCAGTTCTTC.

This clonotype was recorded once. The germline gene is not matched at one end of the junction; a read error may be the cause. CDR3 amino acids: CAGSLDKAALYGYTF. CDR3 bases: TGTGCCGGCAGCTTAGATAAAGCGGCCCTCTATGGCTACACCTTC. V is TRBV7-8 and J is TRBJ1-2; D is unresolved. Looked up from germline, CDR1 is SGHVS and CDR2 is FQNEAQ. The CDR3 is 15 amino acids.

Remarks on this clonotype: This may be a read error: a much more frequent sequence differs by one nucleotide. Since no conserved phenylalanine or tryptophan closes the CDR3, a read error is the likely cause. CDR3 in amino acids: CSARGQWEGWTQYI. The DNA of the CDR3 is TGCAGCGCCCGGGGACAGTGGGAGGGCTGGACGCAGTATATT. This sequence joins TRBV29-1 and TRBJ2-3, with D perhaps TRBD1 or TRBD2 (7 bases each). Germline V gene sequence: CDR1 SQVTM, CDR2 ANQGSEA. Trimming shortened V by 7 bases and J by 9 bases, and 23 bases separated the two germline ends. CDR3 length: 14 residues.

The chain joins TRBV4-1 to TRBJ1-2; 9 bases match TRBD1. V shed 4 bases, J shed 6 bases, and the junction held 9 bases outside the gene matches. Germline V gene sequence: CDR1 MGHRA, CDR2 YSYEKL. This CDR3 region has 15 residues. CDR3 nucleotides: TGCGCCAGCAGCCGAACCCGGGGACAGGGAAATGGCTACACCTTC. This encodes CASSRTRGQGNGYTF.